These 23 T cell receptor beta chains came from one sample sequenced in a study of blood T cell repertoires in COVID-19. Data came from immunoSEQ multiplex PCR; TCRdb stores just in-frame clones and leaves some out. The sample shows a few hundred thousand clones, around 90% of them seen only once. Sequenced material: peripheral blood. All receptors come from a woman aged 60-75 years with COVID-19, enrolled during active disease.

The V gene is TRBV27, the J gene TRBJ2-1, with 7 positions matching TRBD2. J gave up 3 bases and V 1 base, and 9 bases lay outside the gene matches. The V gene's germline CDR1 is MNHEY and CDR2 SMNVEV (reference sequence). There are 17 residues in the CDR3. CDR3 DNA: TGTGCCAGCAGTTTATATCTACCGGGGGGTCGCTACAATGAGCAGTTCTTC. Translating it yields CASSLYLPGGRYNEQFF.

The chain uses TRBV5-1 and TRBJ2-7; D call uncertain. The V and J ends lost 4 bases and 7 bases respectively, with 9 bases between them. The length of the CDR3 is 11 residues. Per germline, CDR1 SGHRS and CDR2 YFSETQ. In DNA, the CDR3 is TGCGCCAGCAGCGAGGCAAGTGAGCAGTACTTC. Its protein product is CASSEASEQYF.

The chain is built from TRBV7-9 and TRBJ2-3; perhaps TRBD2 as D (5 bases). This CDR3 has 16 amino acids. V lost 0 bases and J lost 4, with 14 bases in between. Per the germline V gene, CDR1 is SEHNR and CDR2 is FQNEAQ (reference sequence). The CDR3 here is CASSLAPSRSADTQYF. The CDR3 region has the DNA TGTGCCAGCAGCTTAGCGCCTTCGCGTAGCGCAGATACGCAGTATTTT.

The V and J genes are TRBV7-3 and TRBJ1-1, with a tentative D call TRBD1 (6 bases). V was shortened by 5 bases and J by 4 bases, with 14 bases between the two germline ends. Looked up from germline, CDR1 is SGHTA and CDR2 is FQGTGA. The CDR3 runs 14 residues. CDR3 sequence: CASSPSSGVTEAFF. The CDR3 nucleotides read TGTGCCAGCAGCCCCTCCTCAGGGGTCACTGAAGCTTTCTTT.

This chain connects TRBV19 to TRBJ1-6, with D maybe TRBD1 (6 bases). V lost 7 bases and J lost 5, with 12 bases in between. Germline CDR1 is LNHDA and CDR2 is SQIVND (reference sequence). This CDR3 contains 14 residues. CDR3 sequence: CASTNTGHNSPLHF. CDR3 DNA: TGTGCCAGTACCAACACAGGGCATAATTCACCCCTCCACTTT.

The rearrangement links TRBV7-3 to TRBJ2-1; 11 nucleotides match TRBD2. The germline CDR1 and CDR2 sequences are SGHTA and FQGTGA. The trim removed 5 bases at V and 3 bases at J, leaving 6 bases unmatched. This CDR3 comprises 16 residues. In nucleotides, the CDR3 is TGTGCCAGCAGCCTTAGCGGGGGGGCTTACTACAATGAGCAGTTCTTC. The encoded protein is CASSLSGGAYYNEQFF.

Written as DNA, the CDR3 is TGCGCCAGCAGCCAAGATGGCAGGGGAAGGACTGAAGCTTTCTTT. Protein sequence: CASSQDGRGRTEAFF. V and J are TRBV4-3 and TRBJ1-1; D is perhaps TRBD1 (6 bases). In germline, CDR1 is LGHNA, CDR2 YSLEER. V gave up 0 bases and J gave up 5 bases, with 13 bases separating them. The CDR3 spans 15 residues.

The CDR3 sequence: CASSLGGQGSYGYTF. The CDR3 DNA reads as TGTGCCAGCAGCTTGGGCGGACAGGGGAGCTATGGCTACACCTTC. The V and J genes are TRBV5-4 and TRBJ1-2; 9 bases are a match to TRBD1. J gave up 4 bases and V 0 bases, and 4 bases lay outside the gene matches. Germline CDR1 SGHNT, CDR2 YYREEE (reference sequence). This CDR3 has 15 amino acids.

The V and J genes are TRBV19 and TRBJ2-1, with 9 bases matching TRBD1. Germline V gene sequence: CDR1 LNHDA, CDR2 SQIVND (reference sequence). Unmatched junction bases numbered 14, after V lost 5 bases and J lost 9 bases. The CDR3 runs to 16 residues. The CDR3 spells CASSWGPPGTGIEQFF. Here the CDR3 DNA reads TGTGCCAGTAGTTGGGGGCCTCCCGGGACAGGGATTGAGCAGTTCTTC.

J is TRBJ1-1 and V is TRBV20-1; D is perhaps TRBD1 (5 bases). The length of the CDR3 is 11 residues. CDR1 and CDR2 from the germline V gene are DFQATT and SNEGSKA (reference sequence). The V end lost 0 bases, the J end lost 11 bases, and 10 bases lay between the germline ends. The CDR3 DNA reads TGCAGTGCTAGAGAAACAGGTGCGGCTTTCTTT. Translation gives CSARETGAAFF.

This clone has only one observation. The V gene is TRBV7-2, the J gene TRBJ1-6; D remains unclear. Germline V gene sequence: CDR1 SGHTA, CDR2 FQGNSA. The CDR3 consists of 15 residues. V was shortened by 1 base and J by 8 bases, with 12 bases between the two germline ends. In DNA form, the CDR3 reads TGTGCCAGCAGCTTAGATGGAGGGCTGGATTCACCCCTCCACTTT. It translates to CASSLDGGLDSPLHF.

The chain is built from TRBV12-5 and TRBJ2-1; TRBD1 is a possible D gene (6 bases). The CDR3 spans 13 residues. V was trimmed by 1 base and J by 8 bases, leaving 9 bases between them. CDR1 is LGHNT and CDR2 is FRNRAP in the germline V gene. DNA of the CDR3: TGTGCTAGTGGTTTGGAGGGGGTCCATGAGCAGTTCTTC. Amino acid sequence: CASGLEGVHEQFF.

The chain carries TRBV6-6 and TRBJ2-7; 9 bases are shared with TRBD1. Trimming took 9 bases from V and 3 from J; bases not matched to a gene: 3. Germline-derived CDR1 and CDR2 are MNHNY and SVGAGI (reference sequence). This CDR3 has 12 amino acids. DNA for the CDR3: TGTGCCAGTGGGGACAGGGACTACGAGCAGTACTTC. Its translation: CASGDRDYEQYF.

This clone was detected only a few times. The CDR3 loop is CASSSQPGQGGNEAFF. The CDR3 DNA sequence: TGTGCCAGCAGCTCCCAGCCGGGACAGGGAGGGAATGAAGCTTTCTTT. The rearrangement uses TRBV7-3 and TRBJ1-1; 9 bases map to TRBD1. Germline V gene data show CDR1 as SGHTA and CDR2 as FQGTGA. The CDR3 is 16 residues long. J was trimmed by 7 bases and V by 4 bases; bases with no gene match: 13.

The chain joins TRBV7-9 to TRBJ1-6, with 9 bases lining up with TRBD1. Germline V CDR1 and CDR2: SEHNR, FQNEAQ (reference sequence). The V and J ends lost 4 bases and 7 bases, in that order; junction bases with no gene match: 5. This CDR3 is built from 15 residues. CDR3 loop: CASSSGQGGNSPLHF. CDR3 coding DNA: TGTGCCAGCAGCTCGGGACAGGGTGGGAATTCACCCCTCCACTTT.

The chain carries TRBV4-3 and TRBJ1-3; a weak D match, TRBD1 (6 bases). The V end lost 4 bases, the J end lost 2 bases, and 12 bases lay between the germline ends. Germline V lookup: CDR1 LGHNA, CDR2 YSLEER. The CDR3 loop spans 15 amino acids. This CDR3 is CASSPLTGTGNTIYF. As DNA, the CDR3 is TGCGCCAGCAGCCCATTAACAGGGACTGGAAACACCATATATTTT.

V and J are TRBV10-3 and TRBJ1-1, with TRBD1 as a possible D gene (5 bases). There are 13 residues in the CDR3. With 9 bases removed from V and 2 bases from J, the gap between germline ends came to 13 bases. Looked up from germline, CDR1 is ENHRY and CDR2 is SYGVKD. CDR3 in amino acids: CAIYGGVNTEAFF. The CDR3, as DNA: TGTGCCATTTATGGGGGGGTAAACACTGAAGCTTTCTTT.

As for this clone: Other DNA variants within this sample encode the same CDR3. The chain has TRBV4-1 and TRBJ1-1, with D tentatively TRBD1 (5 bases). V was cut by 1 base and J by 8 bases, with 20 bases left in between. This CDR3 is 16 amino acids long. Germline lookup yields CDR1 MGHRA and CDR2 YSYEKL. The CDR3 coding sequence is TGCGCCAGCAGCCAAGTCAGAGCGGGGGGAGGAACCGAAGCTTTCTTT. It is translated as CASSQVRAGGGTEAFF.

The V and J genes are TRBV11-3 and TRBJ2-1; a possible D gene is TRBD1 (6 bases). V was pared by 5 bases and J by 5 bases, with 13 bases between. This CDR3 is 14 amino acids long. Germline CDR1 SGHNT, CDR2 YENEEA. CDR3 bases: TGTGCCAGCAGCCGGACAGTTTCCGACAATGAGCAGTTCTTC. This gives the protein CASSRTVSDNEQFF. Supplemented by reference TRBV11-3 and TRBJ2-1, the full variable domain reads EAGVVQSPRYKIIEKKQPVAFWCNPISGHNTLYWYLQNLGQGPELLIRYENEEAVDDSQLPKDRFSAERLKGVDSTLKIQPAELGDSAVYLCASSRTVSDNEQFFGPGTRLTVL.

The V call is TRBV7-2, the J call TRBJ1-2; 8 nucleotides align to TRBD1. The CDR3 is 15 residues long. The germline gives CDR1 SGHTA, CDR2 FQGNSA. Trimming took 5 bases from V and 5 from J; bases not matched to a gene: 10. For the CDR3, the DNA is TGTGCCAGCAGCAGGTCGACAGGGGAGATATATGGCTACACCTTC. Residues: CASSRSTGEIYGYTF.

This chain connects TRBV19 to TRBJ1-1; possibly TRBD1 for D (5 bases). CDR3 length: 16 amino acids. Germline assignment: CDR1 LNHDA and CDR2 SQIVND (reference sequence). Between the trimmed V and J ends, which lost 0 bases and 2 bases, there was a span of 13 bases. CDR3 amino acids: CASSIDPNRRNTEAFF. The CDR3 DNA sequence: TGTGCCAGTAGTATAGACCCCAACAGGAGAAACACTGAAGCTTTCTTT. Drawing the rest from reference TRBV19 and TRBJ1-1, the complete variable domain is DGGITQSPKYLFRKEGQNVTLSCEQNLNHDAMYWYRQDPGQGLRLIYYSQIVNDFQKGDIAEGYSVSREKKESFPLTVTSAQKNPTAFYLCASSIDPNRRNTEAFFGQGTRLTVV.

The chain carries TRBV2 and TRBJ1-5; 11 positions match TRBD1. The V segment lost 3 bases and the J segment 7 bases; nucleotides outside the gene matches: 5. Germline lookup yields CDR1 SNHLY and CDR2 FYNNEI. The CDR3 is 15 residues long. CDR3 bases: TGTGCCAGCAGTGAGGGGACAGGGGGTGGCCAGCCCCAGCATTTT. Amino acids: CASSEGTGGGQPQHF.

The V gene is TRBV4-3, the J gene TRBJ1-5; TRBD1 might be the D (5 bases). The length of the CDR3 is 14 residues. Per germline, CDR1 LGHNA and CDR2 YSLEER. V was shortened by 2 bases and J by 7 bases, with 12 bases between the two germline ends. This CDR3 is CASSQRPGEQPQHF. The DNA for the CDR3 is TGCGCCAGCAGCCAACGACCGGGGGAGCAGCCCCAGCATTTT.